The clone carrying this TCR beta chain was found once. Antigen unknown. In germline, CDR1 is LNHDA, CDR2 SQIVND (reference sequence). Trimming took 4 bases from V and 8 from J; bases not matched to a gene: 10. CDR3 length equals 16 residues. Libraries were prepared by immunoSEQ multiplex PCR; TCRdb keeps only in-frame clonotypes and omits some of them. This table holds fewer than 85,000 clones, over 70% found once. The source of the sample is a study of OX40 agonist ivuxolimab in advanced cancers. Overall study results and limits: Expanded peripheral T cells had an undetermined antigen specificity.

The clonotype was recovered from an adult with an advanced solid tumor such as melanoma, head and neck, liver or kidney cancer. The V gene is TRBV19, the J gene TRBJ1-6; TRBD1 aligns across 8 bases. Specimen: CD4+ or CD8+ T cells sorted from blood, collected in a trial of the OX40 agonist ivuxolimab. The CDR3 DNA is TGTGCCAGTAGTACTAATGAGGACAGGGCTTATTCACCCCTCCACTTT. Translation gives CASSTNEDRAYSPLHF.